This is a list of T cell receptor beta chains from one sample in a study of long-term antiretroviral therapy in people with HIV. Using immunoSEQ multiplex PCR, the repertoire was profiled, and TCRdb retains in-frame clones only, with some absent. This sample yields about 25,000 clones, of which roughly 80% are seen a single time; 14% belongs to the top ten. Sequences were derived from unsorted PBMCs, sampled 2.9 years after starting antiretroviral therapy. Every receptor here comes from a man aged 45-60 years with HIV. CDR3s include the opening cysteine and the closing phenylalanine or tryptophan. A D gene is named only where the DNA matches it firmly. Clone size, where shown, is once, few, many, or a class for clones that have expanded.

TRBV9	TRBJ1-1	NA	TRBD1	TGTGCCAGCGGACAGGCGGCCACTGAAGCTTTCTTT	CASGQAATEAFF
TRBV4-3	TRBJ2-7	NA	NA	TGCGCCAGCAGCCAATCCCTACCGGGTAGCTCCTACGAGCAGTACTTC	CASSQSLPGSSYEQYF
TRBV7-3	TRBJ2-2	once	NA	TGTGCCAGCAGCTTAGACAGGATGAACACCGGGGAGCTGTTTTTT	CASSLDRMNTGELFF
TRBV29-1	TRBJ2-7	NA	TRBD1	TGCAGCGTTGCCCGACAGGGGGCCGAGCAGTACTTC	CSVARQGAEQYF
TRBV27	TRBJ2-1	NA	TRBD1	TGTGCCAGCAGTTTAGGAATACGACAGGGGCGGATCTTC	CASSLGIRQGRIF
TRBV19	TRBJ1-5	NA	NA	TGTGCCAGTAGAGGGGGTTTCCAGGAAGGGCAGCCCCAGCATTTT	CASRGGFQEGQPQHF
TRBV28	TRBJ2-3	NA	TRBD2	TGTGCCAGCAGTGTTGCAGCGGGGGGGGGAGACACAGATACGCAGTATTTT	CASSVAAGGGDTDTQYF
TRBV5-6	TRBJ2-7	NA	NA	TGTGCCAGCAGCTTGGGAGTCGGGGCCCGGTACTTC	CASSLGVGARYF
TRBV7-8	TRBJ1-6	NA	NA	TGTGCCAGCAGCTTCGACTTACGGGATTCACCCCTCCACTTT	CASSFDLRDSPLHF
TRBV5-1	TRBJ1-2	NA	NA	TGCGCCAGCAGCCCGGGGGCGACCCAGCTTAACTATGGCTACACCTTC	CASSPGATQLNYGYTF
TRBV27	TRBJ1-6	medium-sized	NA	TGTGCCAGCAGTTTGATGGGGGGATCACCCCTCCACTTT	CASSLMGGSPLHF
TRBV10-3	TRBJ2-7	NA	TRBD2	TGTGCCTCCTCGGTAGCTAGCGGGGGGTACGAGCAGTACTTC	CASSVASGGYEQYF
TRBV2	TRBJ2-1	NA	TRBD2	TGTGCCAGCAGTGAAGCGCCGGGACTAGCGGGGGCCGAGCAGTTCTTC	CASSEAPGLAGAEQFF
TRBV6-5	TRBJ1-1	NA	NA	TGTGCCAGCAGTTTAGGCACTGAAGCTTTCTTT	CASSLGTEAFF
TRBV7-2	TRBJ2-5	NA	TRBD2	TGTGCCAGCAGCGCGGGACTAGCGGGGGAGACCCAGTACTTC	CASSAGLAGETQYF
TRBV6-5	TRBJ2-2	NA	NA	TGTGCCAGCAGTTACGTTCACACCGGGGAGCTGTTTTTT	CASSYVHTGELFF
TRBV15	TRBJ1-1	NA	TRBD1	TGTGCCACCAGCTTCCGGACAGGCATGAACACTGAAGCTTTCTTT	CATSFRTGMNTEAFF
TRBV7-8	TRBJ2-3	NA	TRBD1	TGTGCCAGCACCGACAGGGGCACAGATACGCAGTATTTT	CASTDRGTDTQYF
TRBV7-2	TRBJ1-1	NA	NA	TGTGCCAGCAGTCCGACAGTACTTCTGAACACTGAAGCTTTCTTT	CASSPTVLLNTEAFF
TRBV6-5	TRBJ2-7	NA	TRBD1	TGTGCCAGCAGTTCGAATATGGACAGGTTCAGGCGCGAGCAGTACTTC	CASSSNMDRFRREQYF
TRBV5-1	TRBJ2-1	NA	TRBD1	TGCGCCAGCAGCCCCGGGACAGGGGGCGCGGGTTTCTTC	CASSPGTGGAGFF
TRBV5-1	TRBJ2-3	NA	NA	TGCGCCAGCAGCCTCTCCGGTCGGAGCACAGATACGCAGTATTTT	CASSLSGRSTDTQYF
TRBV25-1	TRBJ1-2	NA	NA	TGTGCCAGCAGCCTAGGGGTGAGCTATGGCTACACCTTC	CASSLGVSYGYTF
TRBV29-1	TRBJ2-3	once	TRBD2	TGCAGCGTTGAAGATCGAGCGGGGGGGCCCCCAGATACGCAGTATTTT	CSVEDRAGGPPDTQYF
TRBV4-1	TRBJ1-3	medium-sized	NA	TGCGCCAGCAGCCAGATGGACAGTTTCTCTGGAAACACCATATATTTT	CASSQMDSFSGNTIYF
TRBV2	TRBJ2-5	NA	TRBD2	TGTGCCAGCAGCCTTAGCGGGGGTGAAGAGACCCAGTACTTC	CASSLSGGEETQYF
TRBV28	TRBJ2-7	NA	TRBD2	TGTGCCAGCAGTGTCATAGCGGGGGGGAAGGCCTACGAGCAGTACTTC	CASSVIAGGKAYEQYF
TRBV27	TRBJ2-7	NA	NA	TGTGCCAGCAGTTATTGGGGGGCGGACGAGCAGTACTTC	CASSYWGADEQYF